The next 25 T cell receptor beta chains were all read from a single sample in a study of shared clonotypes between healthy human individuals. Repertoires were generated with immunoSEQ multiplex PCR, while TCRdb's copy carries only in-frame clones and drops some. The sample carries 1,500,000 or so clones, 95% to 97% recorded once. Input material: naive CD4+ T cells sorted from blood. Regarding subset: CD45RA+ positively selected. These receptors came from a man aged 25-45 years in good health.

The V call is TRBV10-3, the J call TRBJ2-3; D gene ambiguous. Germline values: CDR1 ENHRY, CDR2 SYGVKD. This CDR3 is built from 13 residues. With 10 bases removed from V and 0 bases from J, the gap between germline ends came to 11 bases. The CDR3 DNA reads as TGTGCCACGACGGTATCTAGCACAGATACGCAGTATTTT. As protein: CATTVSSTDTQYF.

The chain joins TRBV5-1 to TRBJ2-7, with TRBD2 identical over 7 bases. V dropped 5 bases and J dropped 7; count of bases not matched to a gene: 12. The germline V gene encodes CDR1 SGHRS and CDR2 YFSETQ. The CDR3 contains 14 residues. The CDR3 nucleotides read TGCGCCAGCAGTCCTAGGGCGGGAGCGTATGAGCAGTACTTC. Encoded protein: CASSPRAGAYEQYF.

V and J are TRBV28 and TRBJ2-1; 16 nucleotides match TRBD2. J gave up 10 bases and V 2 bases, and 5 bases lay outside the gene matches. The CDR3 consists of 16 residues. Germline loops: CDR1 MDHEN, CDR2 SYDVKM. CDR3 loop: CASSLGTSGRAVEQFF. The CDR3 DNA is TGTGCCAGCAGTTTAGGGACTAGCGGGAGGGCAGTCGAGCAGTTCTTC.

Worth noting for this clone: Other DNA variants within this sample encode the same CDR3. The chain employs TRBV18 and TRBJ2-3; D is undetermined. Between the trimmed V and J ends, which lost 3 bases and 0 bases, there was a span of 4 bases. The CDR3 extends over 13 amino acids. Germline V gene sequence: CDR1 KGHSH, CDR2 LQKENI. CDR3 in amino acids: CASSPASTDTQYF. CDR3 sequence (DNA): TGTGCCAGCTCACCGGCGAGCACAGATACGCAGTATTTT.

The chain employs TRBV18 and TRBJ2-4; D gene uncertain. Germline values: CDR1 KGHSH, CDR2 LQKENI. Trimming removed 0 bases from V and 3 bases from J, with 9 bases in between. This CDR3 is built from 15 residues. The CDR3 spells CASSPPAGFKNIQYF. DNA of the CDR3: TGTGCCAGCTCACCACCGGCAGGATTCAAAAACATTCAGTACTTC. Full variable domain (rest looked up from reference TRBV18 and TRBJ2-4): NAGVMQNPRHLVRRRGQEARLRCSPMKGHSHVYWYRQLPEEGLKFMVYLQKENIIDESGMPKERFSAEFPKEGPSILRIQQVVRGDSAAYFCASSPPAGFKNIQYFGAGTRLSVL.

The gene calls are TRBV19 and TRBJ2-4; TRBD1 matches 11 bases. The V and J ends lost 8 bases and 7 bases, in that order; junction bases with no gene match: 7. This CDR3 has 14 amino acids. CDR1 and CDR2 from the germline V gene are LNHDA and SQIVND (reference sequence). CDR3: CASRTGGLGNIQYF. CDR3 sequence (DNA): TGTGCCAGTCGGACAGGGGGCTTAGGCAACATTCAGTACTTC. The full variable domain, rest sourced from reference TRBV19 and TRBJ2-4, is DGGITQSPKYLFRKEGQNVTLSCEQNLNHDAMYWYRQDPGQGLRLIYYSQIVNDFQKGDIAEGYSVSREKKESFPLTVTSAQKNPTAFYLCASRTGGLGNIQYFGAGTRLSVL.

The genes are TRBV30 and TRBJ1-5; 7 nucleotides agree with TRBD1. There are 15 residues in the CDR3. V was pared by 2 bases and J by 6 bases, with 10 bases of the junction left unmatched. Germline-derived CDR1 and CDR2 are GTSNPN and SVGIG (reference sequence). The CDR3 nucleotides read TGTGCCTGGAGTTTTTCAAGGGGGCGTTTTCAGCCCCAGCATTTT. Protein sequence: CAWSFSRGRFQPQHF.

In the case of this clone: This sample also contains other DNA sequences that code for the same CDR3. This sequence joins TRBV18 and TRBJ2-1, with 7 bases fitting TRBD2. J was trimmed by 4 bases and V by 3 bases; bases with no gene match: 3. CDR3 length: 14 amino acids. CDR1 and CDR2 (germline): KGHSH, LQKENI. CDR3 amino acids: CASSPPSGYNEQFF. Here the CDR3 DNA reads TGTGCCAGCTCACCTCCTAGCGGTTACAATGAGCAGTTCTTC.

The rearrangement links TRBV5-1 to TRBJ2-2; 8 bases are shared with TRBD1. The CDR3 extends over 14 amino acids. The germline V gene has CDR1 SGHRS and CDR2 YFSETQ. Trimming cost V 3 bases and J 8 bases; bases outside gene matches: 6. The CDR3 DNA sequence: TGCGCCAGCAGCTCCGGACAGGGTACGGGGGAGCTGTTTTTT. This encodes CASSSGQGTGELFF.

The chain recombines TRBV19 with TRBJ2-1; D unclear. Per the germline V gene, CDR1 is LNHDA and CDR2 is SQIVND (reference sequence). This CDR3 comprises 13 residues. The ends were cut back, 5 bases at V and 3 bases at J, with 8 bases in the middle. CDR3 coding DNA: TGTGCCAGTAGTTTAGGGAACTACAATGAGCAGTTCTTC. Residues: CASSLGNYNEQFF.

J is TRBJ2-7 and V is TRBV25-1; D is tentatively TRBD1 or TRBD2 (5 bases each). The CDR3 runs 17 residues. V lost 1 base, J lost 3 bases, and 19 bases lay in between. Germline V gives CDR1 MGHDK, CDR2 SYGVNS. CDR3 bases: TGTGCCAGCAGTGAATGGGGCAGGGACCTTTTGTGCTACGAGCAGTACTTC. Translation gives CASSEWGRDLLCYEQYF.

The genes are TRBV5-1 and TRBJ2-5; D is unclear. Germline V gives CDR1 SGHRS, CDR2 YFSETQ. The CDR3 length is 13 residues. V lost 4 bases, J lost 2 bases, and 9 bases lay in between. This chain's CDR3 is CASSQANQETQYF. CDR3 nucleotide sequence: TGCGCCAGCAGCCAGGCTAATCAAGAGACCCAGTACTTC.

The chain couples TRBV4-1 to TRBJ2-7; D is possibly TRBD2 (7 bases). Trimming removed 1 base from V and 1 base from J, with 17 bases in between. This CDR3 region has 17 residues. The germline CDR1 and CDR2 sequences are MGHRA and YSYEKL. The CDR3 nucleotides read TGCGCCAGCAGCCAAGGGGGGCGCGGGAGACAATCCTACGAGCAGTACTTC. Encoded protein: CASSQGGRGRQSYEQYF.

This clone appeared a single time. V gene TRBV6-5 combines with J gene TRBJ2-3, with 7 bases aligning to TRBD1. The CDR3 loop spans 14 amino acids. The V and J ends lost 7 bases and 3 bases, in that order; junction bases with no gene match: 7. Germline CDR1 and CDR2: MNHEY and SVGAGI. CDR3 nucleotide sequence: TGTGCCAGCACCGGGACAGCGACGACAGATACGCAGTATTTT. Translation gives CASTGTATTDTQYF.

The chain has TRBV18 and TRBJ2-2; no reliable D call. The V end lost 6 bases, the J end lost 3 bases, and 11 bases lay between the germline ends. From germline, CDR1 is KGHSH and CDR2 LQKENI. The CDR3 runs 14 residues. The chain's CDR3 is CASSPTRDTGELFF. CDR3 DNA sequence: TGTGCCAGCTCCCCCACCCGGGACACCGGGGAGCTGTTTTTT.

The rearrangement uses TRBV10-1 and TRBJ2-5; D is possibly TRBD1 (6 bases). Trimming removed 6 bases at V and 1 base at J, with 15 bases between. CDR1 and CDR2 (germline): WNHNN, SYGVQD (reference sequence). CDR3 length equals 15 residues. The CDR3 DNA sequence: TGCGCCAGCAGCACCGGGACAAATACCCAAGAGACCCAGTACTTC. Protein: CASSTGTNTQETQYF.

The rearrangement joins TRBV11-2 to TRBJ2-3; 8 bases fit TRBD1. Germline lookup yields CDR1 SGHAT and CDR2 FQNNGV. Losses at the gene ends were 5 bases for V and 3 bases for J; bases not matched to a gene: 1. The CDR3 covers 13 residues. In DNA form, the CDR3 reads TGTGCCAGCAGCCGGACAGGGACAGATACGCAGTATTTT. It encodes CASSRTGTDTQYF.

This sequence joins TRBV7-9 and TRBJ2-7; D possibly corresponds to TRBD2 (6 bases). CDR1 is SEHNR and CDR2 is FQNEAQ in the germline V gene (reference sequence). Trimming stripped 4 bases from V and 6 bases from J, with 16 bases between. CDR3 length equals 14 residues. The CDR3 region is CASSSLRGPPEQYF. CDR3 in DNA: TGTGCCAGCAGCTCACTGCGGGGACCCCCCGAGCAGTACTTC.

This sequence joins TRBV30 and TRBJ1-2; D remains unclear. The CDR3 length is 11 residues. Deletions cut 7 bases from V and 10 bases from J, with 16 bases between. Germline assignment: CDR1 GTSNPN and CDR2 SVGIG (reference sequence). The CDR3 sequence: CALGGVGDYTF. The CDR3 bases are TGTGCCTTAGGCGGAGTTGGTGACTACACCTTC.

This chain connects TRBV5-6 to TRBJ2-1; D unclear. Trimming removed 5 bases at V and 6 bases at J, with 12 bases between. This CDR3 has 13 residues. The V gene's germline CDR1 is SGHDT and CDR2 YYEEEE. The CDR3 nucleotides are TGTGCCAGCAGTGGAGTAGCACCCAATGAGCAGTTCTTC. Translation gives CASSGVAPNEQFF.

The chain couples TRBV6-1 to TRBJ1-3; D is perhaps TRBD1 (5 bases). This CDR3 is built from 15 residues. Per the germline V gene, CDR1 is MNHNS and CDR2 is SASEGT. Trimming took off 4 bases at V and 2 bases at J, with 12 bases between the two ends. For the CDR3, the DNA is TGTGCCAGCAGTGCAATCCAGGGTCCTGGAAACACCATATATTTT. It translates to CASSAIQGPGNTIYF.

J is TRBJ2-1 and V is TRBV7-9; 13 bases fit TRBD2. Germline CDR1 and CDR2: SEHNR and FQNEAQ (reference sequence). The V and J ends lost 5 bases and 6 bases, in that order; junction bases with no gene match: 4. The CDR3 is 15 residues long. CDR3 region: CASSHTSGRANEQFF. CDR3 coding DNA: TGTGCCAGCAGCCATACTAGCGGGAGGGCCAATGAGCAGTTCTTC.

The chain uses TRBV6-5 and TRBJ1-3; a weak D match, TRBD1 (5 bases). V was shortened by 7 bases and J by 2 bases, with 12 bases between the two germline ends. This CDR3 spans 14 amino acids. Per germline, CDR1 MNHEY and CDR2 SVGAGI. The DNA of the CDR3 is TGTGCCAGCACCCTGGGGGGGACTGGAAACACCATATATTTT. Residues: CASTLGGTGNTIYF.

Notes on this clone: The sample carries other DNA sequences with the same CDR3. This sequence joins TRBV14 and TRBJ2-7, with D unclear. With 0 bases removed from V and 4 bases from J, the gap between germline ends came to 4 bases. Germline lookup yields CDR1 SGHDN and CDR2 FVKESK. The CDR3 contains 12 residues. In DNA, the CDR3 is TGTGCCAGCAGCCAAGATCGGTACGAGCAGTACTTC. Translating gives CASSQDRYEQYF.

The genes are TRBV6-1 and TRBJ1-2; the D gene is possibly TRBD1 (5 bases). The V gene's germline CDR1 is MNHNS and CDR2 SASEGT. Trimming pared 6 bases from V and 6 bases from J, leaving 17 bases between. The CDR3 is made up of 14 amino acids. CDR3 protein: CASSEGAARDGYTF. The CDR3 DNA reads as TGTGCCAGCAGCGAGGGCGCCGCCAGGGATGGCTACACCTTC.